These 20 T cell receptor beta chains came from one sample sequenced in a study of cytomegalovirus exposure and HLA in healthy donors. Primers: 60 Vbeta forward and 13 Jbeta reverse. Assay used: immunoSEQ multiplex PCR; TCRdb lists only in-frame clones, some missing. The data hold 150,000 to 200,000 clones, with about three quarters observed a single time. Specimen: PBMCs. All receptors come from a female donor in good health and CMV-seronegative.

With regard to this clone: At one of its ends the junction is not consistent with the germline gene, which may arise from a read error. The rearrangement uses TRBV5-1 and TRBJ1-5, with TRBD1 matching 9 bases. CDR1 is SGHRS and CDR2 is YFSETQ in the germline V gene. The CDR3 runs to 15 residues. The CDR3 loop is CASSTGTGNNQPQHF. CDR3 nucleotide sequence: TGTGCCAGCAGCACCGGGACAGGGAACAATCAGCCCCAGCATTTT.

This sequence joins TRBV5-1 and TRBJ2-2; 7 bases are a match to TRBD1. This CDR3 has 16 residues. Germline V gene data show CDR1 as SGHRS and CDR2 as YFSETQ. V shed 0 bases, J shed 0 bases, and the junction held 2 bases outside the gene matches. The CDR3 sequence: CASSLETGANTGELFF. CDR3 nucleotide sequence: TGCGCCAGCAGCTTGGAAACAGGGGCGAACACCGGGGAGCTGTTTTTT.

CDR3 sequence (DNA): TGTGCCAGTAGTTCTAGCAGGTACCGCTACGAGCAGTACTTC. Protein sequence: CASSSSRYRYEQYF. This rearrangement joins TRBV19 to TRBJ2-7, with D possibly being TRBD2 (5 bases). This CDR3 contains 14 residues. In germline, CDR1 is LNHDA, CDR2 SQIVND (reference sequence). Trimming pared 5 bases from V and 3 bases from J, leaving 14 bases between.

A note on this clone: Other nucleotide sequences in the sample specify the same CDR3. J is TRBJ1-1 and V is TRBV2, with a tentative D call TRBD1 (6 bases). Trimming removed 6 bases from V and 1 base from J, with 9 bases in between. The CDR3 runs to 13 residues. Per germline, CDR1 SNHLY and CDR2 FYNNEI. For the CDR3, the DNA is TGTGCCAGCAGAGTGGGACAGAACACTGAAGCTTTCTTT. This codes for CASRVGQNTEAFF.

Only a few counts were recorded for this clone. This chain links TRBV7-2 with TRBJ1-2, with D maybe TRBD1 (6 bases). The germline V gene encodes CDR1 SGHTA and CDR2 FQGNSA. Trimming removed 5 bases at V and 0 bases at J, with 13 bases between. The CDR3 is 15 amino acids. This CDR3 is CASSRSGQTNYGYTF. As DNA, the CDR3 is TGTGCCAGCAGCAGATCGGGACAAACTAACTATGGCTACACCTTC.

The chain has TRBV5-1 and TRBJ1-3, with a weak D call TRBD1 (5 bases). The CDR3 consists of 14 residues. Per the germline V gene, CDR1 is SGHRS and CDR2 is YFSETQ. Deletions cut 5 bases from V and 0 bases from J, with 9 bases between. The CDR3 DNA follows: TGCGCCAGCAGTTCCGACAGCTCTGGAAACACCATATATTTT. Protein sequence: CASSSDSSGNTIYF.

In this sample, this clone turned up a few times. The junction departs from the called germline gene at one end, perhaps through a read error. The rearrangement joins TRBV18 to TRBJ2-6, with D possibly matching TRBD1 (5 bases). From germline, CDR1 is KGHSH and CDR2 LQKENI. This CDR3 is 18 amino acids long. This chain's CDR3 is CASSFDRFHHSGANGLTF. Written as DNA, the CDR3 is TGTGCCAGCTCATTCGACAGATTCCACCACTCTGGGGCCAACGGCCTGACTTTC.

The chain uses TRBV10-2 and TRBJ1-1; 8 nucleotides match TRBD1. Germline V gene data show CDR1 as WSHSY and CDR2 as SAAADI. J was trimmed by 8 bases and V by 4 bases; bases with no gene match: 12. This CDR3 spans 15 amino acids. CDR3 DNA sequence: TGCGCCAGCAGTGTTCCCCGACAGGGGCGGACCGAAGCTTTCTTT. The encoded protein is CASSVPRQGRTEAFF.

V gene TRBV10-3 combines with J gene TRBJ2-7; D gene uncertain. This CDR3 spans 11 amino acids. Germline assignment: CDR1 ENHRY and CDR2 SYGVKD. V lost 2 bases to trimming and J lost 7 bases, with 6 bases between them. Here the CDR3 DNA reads TGTGCCATCAGTGAGGTCGGGGAGCAGTACTTC. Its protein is CAISEVGEQYF.

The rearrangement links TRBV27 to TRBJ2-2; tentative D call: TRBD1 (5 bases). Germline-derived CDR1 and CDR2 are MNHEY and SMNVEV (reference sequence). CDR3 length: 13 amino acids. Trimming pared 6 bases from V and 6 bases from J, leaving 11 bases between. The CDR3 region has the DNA TGTGCCAGCAGGGGGCTAGATTCCGGGGAGCTGTTTTTT. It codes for CASRGLDSGELFF.

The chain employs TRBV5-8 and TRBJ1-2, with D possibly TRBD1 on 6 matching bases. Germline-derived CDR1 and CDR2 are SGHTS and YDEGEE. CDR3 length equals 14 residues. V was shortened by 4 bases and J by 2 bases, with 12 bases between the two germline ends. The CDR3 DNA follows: TGTGCCAGCAGCGTCAAAACAGGGAACTATGGCTACACCTTC. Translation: CASSVKTGNYGYTF.

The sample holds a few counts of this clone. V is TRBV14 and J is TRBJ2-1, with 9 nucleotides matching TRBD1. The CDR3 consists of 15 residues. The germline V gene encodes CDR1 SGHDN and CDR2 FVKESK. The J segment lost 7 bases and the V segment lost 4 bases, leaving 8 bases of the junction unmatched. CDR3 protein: CASSRLQGARNEQFF. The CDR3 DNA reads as TGTGCCAGCAGCCGCCTACAGGGGGCGAGGAATGAGCAGTTCTTC. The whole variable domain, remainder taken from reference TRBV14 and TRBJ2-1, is EAGVTQFPSHSVIEKGQTVTLRCDPISGHDNLYWYRRVMGKEIKFLLHFVKESKQDESGMPNNRFLAERTGGTYSTLKVQPAELEDSGVYFCASSRLQGARNEQFFGPGTRLTVL.

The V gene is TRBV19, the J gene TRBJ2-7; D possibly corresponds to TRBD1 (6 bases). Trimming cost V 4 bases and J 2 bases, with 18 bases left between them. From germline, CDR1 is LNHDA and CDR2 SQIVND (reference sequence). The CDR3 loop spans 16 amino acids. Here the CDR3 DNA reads TGTGCCAGTAGTAGACCACCGGGACACACCACCTACGAGCAGTACTTC. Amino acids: CASSRPPGHTTYEQYF.

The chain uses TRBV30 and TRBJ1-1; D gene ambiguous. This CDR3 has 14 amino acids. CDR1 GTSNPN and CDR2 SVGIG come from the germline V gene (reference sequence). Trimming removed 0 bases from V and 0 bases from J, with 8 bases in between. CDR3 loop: CAWSVRRLNTEAFF. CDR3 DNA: TGTGCCTGGAGTGTACGGAGGTTGAACACTGAAGCTTTCTTT.

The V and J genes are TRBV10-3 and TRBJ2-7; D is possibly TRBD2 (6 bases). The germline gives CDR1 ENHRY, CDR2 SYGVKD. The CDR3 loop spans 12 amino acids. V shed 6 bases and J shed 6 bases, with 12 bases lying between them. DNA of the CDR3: TGTGCCATCAGGGCCCGGGACTTCGAGCAGTACTTC. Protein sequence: CAIRARDFEQYF.

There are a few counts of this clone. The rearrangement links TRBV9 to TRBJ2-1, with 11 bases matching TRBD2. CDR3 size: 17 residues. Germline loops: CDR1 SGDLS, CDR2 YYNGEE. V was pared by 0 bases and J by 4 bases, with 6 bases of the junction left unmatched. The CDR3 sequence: CASSVGGGLADYNEQFF. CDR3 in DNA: TGTGCCAGCAGCGTAGGCGGGGGACTAGCGGATTACAATGAGCAGTTCTTC.

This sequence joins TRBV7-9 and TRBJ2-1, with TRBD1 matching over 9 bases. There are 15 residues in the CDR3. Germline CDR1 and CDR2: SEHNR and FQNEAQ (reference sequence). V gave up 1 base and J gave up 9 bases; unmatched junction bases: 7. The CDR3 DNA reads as TGTGCCAGCAGCTTAGGGGGAGCGGGACAGGGTGAGCAGTTCTTC. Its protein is CASSLGGAGQGEQFF.

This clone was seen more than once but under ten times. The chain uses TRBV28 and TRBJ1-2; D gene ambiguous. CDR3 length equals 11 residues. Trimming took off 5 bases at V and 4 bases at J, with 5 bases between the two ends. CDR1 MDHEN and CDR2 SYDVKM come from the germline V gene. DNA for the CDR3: TGTGCCAGCAGTAACAGCTATGGCTACACCTTC. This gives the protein CASSNSYGYTF.

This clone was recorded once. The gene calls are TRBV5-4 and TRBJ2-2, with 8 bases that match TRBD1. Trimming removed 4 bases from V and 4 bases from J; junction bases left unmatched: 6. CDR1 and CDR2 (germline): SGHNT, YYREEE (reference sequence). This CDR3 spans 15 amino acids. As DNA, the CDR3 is TGTGCCAGCAGCGTTTCAGGGGGCTTCACCGGGGAGCTGTTTTTT. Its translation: CASSVSGGFTGELFF. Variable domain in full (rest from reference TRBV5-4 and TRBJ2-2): ETGVTQSPTHLIKTRGQQVTLRCSSQSGHNTVSWYQQALGQGPQFIFQYYREEENGRGNFPPRFSGLQFPNYSSELNVNALELDDSALYLCASSVSGGFTGELFFGEGSRLTVL.

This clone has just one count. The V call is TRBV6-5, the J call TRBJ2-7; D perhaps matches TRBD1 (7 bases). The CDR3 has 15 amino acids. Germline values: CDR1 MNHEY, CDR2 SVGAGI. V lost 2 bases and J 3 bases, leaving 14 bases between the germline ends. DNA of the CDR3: TGTGCCAGCAGTTACGGAGGGGGCAGATTCTACGAGCAGTACTTC. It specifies CASSYGGGRFYEQYF.